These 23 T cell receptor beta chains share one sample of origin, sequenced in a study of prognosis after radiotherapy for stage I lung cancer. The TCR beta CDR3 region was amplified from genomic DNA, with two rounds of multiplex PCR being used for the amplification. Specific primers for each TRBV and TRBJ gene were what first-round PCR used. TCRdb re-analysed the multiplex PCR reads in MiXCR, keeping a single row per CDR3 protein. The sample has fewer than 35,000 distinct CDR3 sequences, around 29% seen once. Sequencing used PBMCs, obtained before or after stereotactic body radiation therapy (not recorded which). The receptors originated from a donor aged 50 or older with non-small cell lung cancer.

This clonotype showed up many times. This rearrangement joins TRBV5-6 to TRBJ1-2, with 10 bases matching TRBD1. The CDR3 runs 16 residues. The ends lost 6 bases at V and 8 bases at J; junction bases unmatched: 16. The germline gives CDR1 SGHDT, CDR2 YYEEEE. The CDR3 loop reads CASMPGQGSIRGGYTF. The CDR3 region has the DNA TGTGCCAGCATGCCGGGACAGGGGTCTATCCGGGGCGGCTACACCTTC.

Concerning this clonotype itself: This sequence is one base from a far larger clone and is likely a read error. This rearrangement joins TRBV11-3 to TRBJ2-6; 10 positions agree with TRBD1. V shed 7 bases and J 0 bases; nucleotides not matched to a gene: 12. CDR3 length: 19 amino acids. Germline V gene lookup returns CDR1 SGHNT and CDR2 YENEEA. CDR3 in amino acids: CASISLPGQGISGANVLTF. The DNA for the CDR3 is TGTGCCAGCATCTCCTTACCGGGACAGGGGATCTCTGGGGCCAACGTCCTGACTTTC.

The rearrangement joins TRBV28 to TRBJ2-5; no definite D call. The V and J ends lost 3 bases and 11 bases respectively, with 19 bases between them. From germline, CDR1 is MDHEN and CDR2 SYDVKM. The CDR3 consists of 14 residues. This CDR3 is CASSFIQGPLLQYF. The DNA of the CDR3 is TGTGCCAGCAGTTTCATCCAAGGGCCGCTGTTGCAGTACTTC. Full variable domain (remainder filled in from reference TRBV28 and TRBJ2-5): DVKVTQSSRYLVKRTGEKVFLECVQDMDHENMFWYRQDPGLGLRLIYFSYDVKMKEKGDIPEGYSVSREKKERFSLILESASTNQTSMYLCASSFIQGPLLQYFGPGTRLLVL.

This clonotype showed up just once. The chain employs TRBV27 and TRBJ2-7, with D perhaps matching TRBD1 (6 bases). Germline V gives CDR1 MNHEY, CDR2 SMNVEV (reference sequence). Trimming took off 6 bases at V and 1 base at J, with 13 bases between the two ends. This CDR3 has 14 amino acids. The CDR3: CASRLDSASYEQYF. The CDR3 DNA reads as TGTGCCAGCAGACTGGACAGTGCATCCTACGAGCAGTACTTC.

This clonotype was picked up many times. In DNA form, the CDR3 reads TGTGCCAGCAGTTTCTGGACTAGCGGGAGCATGGGTGAGACCCAGTACTTC. Translation: CASSFWTSGSMGETQYF. V usage is TRBV28 and J usage is TRBJ2-5, with 13 positions matching TRBD2. Losses at the gene ends were 3 bases for V and 5 bases for J; bases not matched to a gene: 9. The CDR3 consists of 17 residues. Germline CDR1 MDHEN, CDR2 SYDVKM. Together with reference TRBV28 and TRBJ2-5, the CDR3 gives the full variable domain: DVKVTQSSRYLVKRTGEKVFLECVQDMDHENMFWYRQDPGLGLRLIYFSYDVKMKEKGDIPEGYSVSREKKERFSLILESASTNQTSMYLCASSFWTSGSMGETQYFGPGTRLLVL.

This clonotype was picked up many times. The CDR3 reads CSASVGRGHGETQYF. CDR3 nucleotides: TGCAGTGCTAGCGTGGGGAGGGGGCACGGTGAGACCCAGTACTTC. The chain carries TRBV20-1 and TRBJ2-5; the D call may be TRBD1 or TRBD2 (7 bases each). The CDR3 is made up of 15 amino acids. CDR1 is DFQATT, CDR2 SNEGSKA, per germline (reference sequence). V lost 3 bases and J 5 bases, leaving 19 bases between the germline ends.

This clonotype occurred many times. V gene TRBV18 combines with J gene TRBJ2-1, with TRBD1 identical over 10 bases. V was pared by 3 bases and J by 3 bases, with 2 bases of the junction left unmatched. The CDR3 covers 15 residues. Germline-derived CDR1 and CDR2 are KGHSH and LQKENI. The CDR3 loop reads CASSPGQGNYNEQFF. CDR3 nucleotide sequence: TGTGCCAGCTCACCGGGACAGGGGAACTACAATGAGCAGTTCTTC.

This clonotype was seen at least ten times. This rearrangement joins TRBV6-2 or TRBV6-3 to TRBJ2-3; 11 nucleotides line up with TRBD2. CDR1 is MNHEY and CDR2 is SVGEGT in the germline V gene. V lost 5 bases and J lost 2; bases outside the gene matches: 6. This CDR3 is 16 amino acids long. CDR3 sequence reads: CASSARLAGFTDTQYF. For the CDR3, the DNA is TGTGCCAGCAGTGCCCGACTAGCGGGGTTCACAGATACGCAGTATTTT.

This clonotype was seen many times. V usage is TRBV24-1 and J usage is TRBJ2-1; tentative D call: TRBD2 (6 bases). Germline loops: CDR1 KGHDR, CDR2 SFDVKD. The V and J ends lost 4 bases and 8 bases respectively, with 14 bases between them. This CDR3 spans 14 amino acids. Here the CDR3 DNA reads TGTGCCACCAGTGAGACCGGGGGATTAGATGAGCAGTTCTTC. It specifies CATSETGGLDEQFF.

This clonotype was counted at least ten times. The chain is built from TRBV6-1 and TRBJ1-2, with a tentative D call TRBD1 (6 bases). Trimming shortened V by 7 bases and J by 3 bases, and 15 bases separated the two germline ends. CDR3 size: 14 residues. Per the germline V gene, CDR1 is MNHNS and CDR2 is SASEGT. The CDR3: CASTWGRRDYGYTF. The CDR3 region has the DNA TGTGCCAGCACTTGGGGGCGGCGAGACTATGGCTACACCTTC.

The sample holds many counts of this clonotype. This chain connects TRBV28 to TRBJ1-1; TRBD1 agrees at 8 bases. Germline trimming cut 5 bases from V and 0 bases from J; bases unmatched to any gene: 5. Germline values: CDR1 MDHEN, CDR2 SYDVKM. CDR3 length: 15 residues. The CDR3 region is CASSEGQGMNTEAFF. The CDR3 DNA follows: TGTGCCAGCAGTGAAGGACAGGGAATGAACACTGAAGCTTTCTTT.

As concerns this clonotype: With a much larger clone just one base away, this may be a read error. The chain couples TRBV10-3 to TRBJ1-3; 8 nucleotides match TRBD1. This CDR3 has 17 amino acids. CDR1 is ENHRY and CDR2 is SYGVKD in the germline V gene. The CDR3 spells CAIRGYDRGRAGNTVYF. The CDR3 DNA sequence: TGTGCCATCAGGGGCTACGACAGGGGTAGAGCTGGAAACACCGTATATTTT.

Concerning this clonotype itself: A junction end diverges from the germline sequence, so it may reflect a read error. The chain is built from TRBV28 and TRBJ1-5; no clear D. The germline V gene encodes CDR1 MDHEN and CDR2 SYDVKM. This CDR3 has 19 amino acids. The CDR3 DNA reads TGTGCCAGCAGCACCCAAAGGTGGGTTTTCTTCCGACACGATCAGCCCCAGCATTTC. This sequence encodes CASSTQRWVFFRHDQPQHF.

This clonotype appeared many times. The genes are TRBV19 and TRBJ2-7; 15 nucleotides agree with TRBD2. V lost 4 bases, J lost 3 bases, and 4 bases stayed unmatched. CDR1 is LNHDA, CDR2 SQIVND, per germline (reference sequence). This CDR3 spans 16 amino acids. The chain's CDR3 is CASSSGLAGGLYEQYF. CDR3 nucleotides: TGTGCCAGTAGTAGCGGACTAGCGGGAGGGCTCTACGAGCAGTACTTC.

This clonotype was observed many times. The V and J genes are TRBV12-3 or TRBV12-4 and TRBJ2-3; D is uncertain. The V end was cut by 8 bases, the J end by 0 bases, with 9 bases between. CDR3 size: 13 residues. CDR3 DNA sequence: TGTGCCAGCCAGAAGGATAGCACAGATACGCAGTATTTT. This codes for CASQKDSTDTQYF.

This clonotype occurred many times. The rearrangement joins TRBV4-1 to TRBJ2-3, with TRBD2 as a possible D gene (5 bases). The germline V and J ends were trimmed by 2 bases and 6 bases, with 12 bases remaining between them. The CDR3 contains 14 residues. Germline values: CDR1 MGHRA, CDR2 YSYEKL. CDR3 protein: CASSQIGVLDTQYF. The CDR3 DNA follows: TGCGCCAGCAGCCAAATCGGGGTGTTGGATACGCAGTATTTT.

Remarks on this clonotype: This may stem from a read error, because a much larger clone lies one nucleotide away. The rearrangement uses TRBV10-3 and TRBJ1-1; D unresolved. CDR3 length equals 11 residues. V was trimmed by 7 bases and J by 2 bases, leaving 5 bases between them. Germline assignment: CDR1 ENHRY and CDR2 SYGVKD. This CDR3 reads CAIMGNTEAFF. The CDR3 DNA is TGTGCCATCATGGGAAACACTGAAGCTTTCTTT.

The chain's CDR3 is CASSLQAGGSNEQFF. CDR3 sequence (DNA): TGCGCCAGCAGCTTACAAGCGGGAGGAAGCAATGAGCAGTTCTTC. This chain links TRBV5-1 with TRBJ2-1, with 9 bases aligning to TRBD2. The V gene end was trimmed by 2 bases and the J gene end by 6 bases; junction bases not matched to a gene: 6. The CDR3 is 15 residues long. Germline assignment: CDR1 SGHRS and CDR2 YFSETQ.

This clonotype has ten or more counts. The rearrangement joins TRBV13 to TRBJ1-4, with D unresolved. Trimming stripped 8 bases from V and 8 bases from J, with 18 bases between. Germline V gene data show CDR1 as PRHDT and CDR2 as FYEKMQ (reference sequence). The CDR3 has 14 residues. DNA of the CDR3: TGTGCCAGCTCTGCCATTTTCGAGGGCGAAAAACTGTTTTTT. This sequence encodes CASSAIFEGEKLFF.

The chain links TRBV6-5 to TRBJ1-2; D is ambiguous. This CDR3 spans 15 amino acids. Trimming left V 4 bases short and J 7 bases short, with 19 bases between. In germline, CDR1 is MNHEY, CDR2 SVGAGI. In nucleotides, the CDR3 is TGTGCCAGCAGTTCCTTTAGGTCCGGCGGGGTTGGCTACACCTTC. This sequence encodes CASSSFRSGGVGYTF.

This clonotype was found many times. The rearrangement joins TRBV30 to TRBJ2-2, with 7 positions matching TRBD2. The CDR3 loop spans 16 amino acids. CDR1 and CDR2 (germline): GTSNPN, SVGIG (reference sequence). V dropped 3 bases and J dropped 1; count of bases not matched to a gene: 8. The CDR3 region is CAWRPSERGNTGELFF. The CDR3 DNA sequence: TGTGCCTGGAGACCAAGCGAGCGGGGGAACACCGGGGAGCTGTTTTTT.

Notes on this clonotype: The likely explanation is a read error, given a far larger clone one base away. CDR3 bases: TGTGCCAGCATTAGCGGGAGCTGCAATGAGCAGTTCTTC. This sequence encodes CASISGSCNEQFF. The chain couples TRBV6-4 to TRBJ2-1, with 9 bases that match TRBD2. The CDR3 has 13 residues. Germline CDR1 and CDR2: MRHNA and SNTAGT. Trimming took 7 bases from V and 6 from J; bases not matched to a gene: 4.

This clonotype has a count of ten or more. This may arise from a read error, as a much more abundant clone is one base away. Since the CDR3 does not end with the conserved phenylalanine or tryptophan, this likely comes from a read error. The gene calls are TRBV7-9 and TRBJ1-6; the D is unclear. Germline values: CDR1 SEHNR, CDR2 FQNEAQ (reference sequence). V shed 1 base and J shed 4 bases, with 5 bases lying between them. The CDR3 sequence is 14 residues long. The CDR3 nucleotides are TGTGCCAGCAGCTTAGTGCTGTATAATTCACCCCTCCACTCT. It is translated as CASSLVLYNSPLHS.